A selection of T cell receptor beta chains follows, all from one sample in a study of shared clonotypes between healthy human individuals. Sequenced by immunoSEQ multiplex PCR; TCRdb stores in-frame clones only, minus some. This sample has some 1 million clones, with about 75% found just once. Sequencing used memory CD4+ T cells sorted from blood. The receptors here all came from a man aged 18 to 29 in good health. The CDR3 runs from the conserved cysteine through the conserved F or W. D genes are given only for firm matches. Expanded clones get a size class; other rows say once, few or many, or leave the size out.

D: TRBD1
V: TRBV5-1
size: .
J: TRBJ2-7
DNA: TGCGCCAGCAGCGGAGTGAGGACAGGGAACTACGAGCAGTACTTC
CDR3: CASSGVRTGNYEQYF

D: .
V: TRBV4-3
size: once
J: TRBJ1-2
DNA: TGCGCCAGCAGCCAAGTGCAGGGGAGCTATGGCTACACCTTC
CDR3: CASSQVQGSYGYTF

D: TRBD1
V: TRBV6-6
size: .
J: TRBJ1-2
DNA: TGTGCCAGCATCCCGGGGACAGGGGGCTATGGCTACACCTTC
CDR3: CASIPGTGGYGYTF

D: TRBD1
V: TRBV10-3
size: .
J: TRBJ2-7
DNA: TGTGCCATCAGTCGGGACAGGGAATCCTACGAGCAGTACTTC
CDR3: CAISRDRESYEQYF

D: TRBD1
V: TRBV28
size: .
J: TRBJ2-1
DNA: TGTGCCAGCAGTTTACCGTCGCCAGGGGGCTACAATGAGCAGTTCTTC
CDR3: CASSLPSPGGYNEQFF

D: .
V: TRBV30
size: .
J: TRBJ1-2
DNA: TGTGCCTGGACCTTAGATCGGGGCTATGGCTACACCTTC
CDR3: CAWTLDRGYGYTF

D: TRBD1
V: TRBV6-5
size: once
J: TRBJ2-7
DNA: TGTGCCAGCAAGCAGGCCGGGACAGGCGCCGAGCAGTACTTC
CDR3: CASKQAGTGAEQYF

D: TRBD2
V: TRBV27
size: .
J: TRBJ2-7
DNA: TGTGCCAGCAGTTTATCGGGGACTAGCGGGACCCACGAGCAGTACTTC
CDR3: CASSLSGTSGTHEQYF

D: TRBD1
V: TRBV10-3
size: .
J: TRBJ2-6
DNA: TGTGCCATCACCCCCGGGACAGGGCGCTCTGGGGCCAACGTCCTGACTTTC
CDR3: CAITPGTGRSGANVLTF

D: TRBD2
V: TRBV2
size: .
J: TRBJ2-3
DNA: TGTGCCAGCAGTGAAGCTAGCGGGTCGGCAGATACGCAGTATTTT
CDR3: CASSEASGSADTQYF

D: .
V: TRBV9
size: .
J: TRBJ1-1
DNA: TGTGCCAGCAGCCCTAAGGTGGGGTTGGTGAACACTGAAGCTTTCTTT
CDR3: CASSPKVGLVNTEAFF

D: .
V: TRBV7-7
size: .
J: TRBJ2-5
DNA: TGTGCTAGCAGCCCCCTACAGGGCTTCCAAGAGACCCAGTACTTC
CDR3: CASSPLQGFQETQYF

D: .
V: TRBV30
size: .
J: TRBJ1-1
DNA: TGTGCCTGGAGTGGTACGAACACTGAAGCTTTCTTT
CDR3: CAWSGTNTEAFF

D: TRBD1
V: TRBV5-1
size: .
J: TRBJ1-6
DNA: TGCGCCAGCAAAATGGGACAGGGAATGTATAATTCACCCCTCCACTTT
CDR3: CASKMGQGMYNSPLHF

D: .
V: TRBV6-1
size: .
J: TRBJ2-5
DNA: TGTGCCAGCAGTGAATGGAACCGTCAAGAGACCCAGTACTTC
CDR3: CASSEWNRQETQYF

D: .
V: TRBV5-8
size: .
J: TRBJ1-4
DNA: TGTGCCAGCGCAACAGGGCGGGCGACTAATGAAAAACTGTTTTTT
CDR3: CASATGRATNEKLFF

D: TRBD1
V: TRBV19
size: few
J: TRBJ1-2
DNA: TGTGCCAGTAGGGCACCGGGACAGGGAGAGTCCTACACCTTC
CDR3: CASRAPGQGESYTF

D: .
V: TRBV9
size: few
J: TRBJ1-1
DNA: TGTGCCAGCAGCGTAGCATCGGGGACTGAAGCTTTCTTT
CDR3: CASSVASGTEAFF

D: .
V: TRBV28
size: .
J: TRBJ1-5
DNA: TGTGCCAGCAGTTCCCGGGAGGCCGGAAATCAGCCCCAGCATTTT
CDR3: CASSSREAGNQPQHF